This entry lists 21 T cell receptor beta chains sequenced from one sample in a study of T cells in Graves' hyperthyroidism and ophthalmopathy. TCR beta CDR3 region amplification was performed from RNA transcripts. Researchers ran a first-round RT-PCR on the TCR CDR3 using the HTBI primer set. Each CDR3 protein gets one entry after TCRdb re-called the multiplex PCR reads with MiXCR. The sample lists under 200,000 distinct CDR3 sequences, 9.4% seen once, with around 20% in the top ten. Sequencing used blood. Receptors were obtained from a woman under 30 with Graves' hyperthyroidism that later progressed to Graves' ophthalmopathy.

At least ten counts were recorded for this clonotype. The genes are TRBV5-1 and TRBJ2-2; 8 bases align to TRBD1. CDR3 size: 14 residues. Germline V gene data show CDR1 as SGHRS and CDR2 as YFSETQ. V was clipped by 4 bases and J by 10 bases; unmatched bases: 9. The CDR3 DNA is TGCGCCAGCAGCCGACGCAGGGGGCAGGAGGAGCTGTTTTTT. Translation: CASSRRRGQEELFF. Full variable domain (outside the CDR3, taken from reference TRBV5-1 and TRBJ2-2): KAGVTQTPRYLIKTRGQQVTLSCSPISGHRSVSWYQQTPGQGLQFLFEYFSETQRNKGNFPGRFSGRQFSNSRSEMNVSTLELGDSALYLCASSRRRGQEELFFGEGSRLTVL.

This clonotype came up many times. The chain recombines TRBV20-1 with TRBJ2-1; D uncertain. Trimming shortened V by 3 bases and J by 0 bases, and 9 bases separated the two germline ends. The CDR3 covers 14 residues. Germline V gene data show CDR1 as DFQATT and CDR2 as SNEGSKA (reference sequence). This chain's CDR3 is CSASQHSSYNEQFF. CDR3 DNA: TGCAGTGCTAGTCAACACAGCTCCTACAATGAGCAGTTCTTC.

This clonotype was observed many times. The chain has TRBV20-1 and TRBJ1-1; no clear D. CDR1 DFQATT and CDR2 SNEGSKA come from the germline V gene (reference sequence). The CDR3 consists of 12 residues. The CDR3 sequence: CSPDGMNTEAFF. The DNA of the CDR3 is TGCAGCCCGGACGGAATGAACACTGAAGCTTTCTTT.

Remarks on this clonotype: Possible read error: a much larger clone is one base away. This chain links TRBV28 with TRBJ1-2; D remains ambiguous. The CDR3 is made up of 13 amino acids. Per germline, CDR1 MDHEN and CDR2 SYDVKM. The CDR3, as DNA: TGTACCAGCAGGTCCGGTTATAACTATGGCTACACCTTC. This encodes CTSRSGYNYGYTF.

The chain employs TRBV6-1 and TRBJ1-1; 7 nucleotides align to TRBD1. V lost 6 bases, J lost 1 base, and 5 bases stayed unmatched. CDR1 and CDR2 (germline): MNHNS, SASEGT. The CDR3 totals 14 residues. CDR3 bases: TGTGCCAGCAGAATCAGGGGGGGGAACACTGAAGCTTTCTTT. It yields the protein CASRIRGGNTEAFF.

There are many counts of this clonotype. This chain connects TRBV6-1 to TRBJ1-2, with 9 bases that match TRBD1. Trimming removed 7 bases from V and 6 bases from J; junction bases left unmatched: 9. The CDR3 sequence is 14 residues long. Germline V lookup: CDR1 MNHNS, CDR2 SASEGT. CDR3: CASTDRGNGHGYTF. CDR3 nucleotides: TGTGCCAGCACCGACAGGGGGAATGGGCATGGCTACACCTTC.

This clonotype was found many times. This sequence joins TRBV6-1 and TRBJ2-7; no reliable D call. V was trimmed by 8 bases and J by 0 bases, leaving 11 bases between them. The CDR3 totals 13 residues. Germline-derived CDR1 and CDR2 are MNHNS and SASEGT. CDR3 in amino acids: CASSTPSSYEQYF. CDR3 DNA: TGTGCCAGCTCTACCCCAAGCTCCTACGAGCAGTACTTC.

This clonotype was recorded at least ten times. The V call is TRBV2, the J call TRBJ1-1; D call uncertain. CDR1 is SNHLY, CDR2 FYNNEI, per germline. Trimming cost V 7 bases and J 4 bases, with 10 bases left between them. CDR3 size: 12 residues. This CDR3 reads CASNRRFTEAFF. CDR3 coding DNA: TGTGCCAGCAATAGGAGATTCACTGAAGCTTTCTTT. Variable domain in full (rest from reference TRBV2 and TRBJ1-1): EPEVTQTPSHQVTQMGQEVILRCVPISNHLYFYWYRQILGQKVEFLVSFYNNEISEKSEIFDDQFSVERPDGSNFTLKIRSTKLEDSAMYFCASNRRFTEAFFGQGTRLTVV.

This clonotype was observed a few times. V and J are TRBV30 and TRBJ1-1, with D maybe TRBD1 (5 bases). Trimming pared 6 bases from V and 4 bases from J, leaving 12 bases between. Germline V gene lookup returns CDR1 GTSNPN and CDR2 SVGIG (reference sequence). The CDR3 is made up of 12 amino acids. The CDR3 sequence is CACSDTGTEAFF. DNA of the CDR3: TGTGCCTGTTCGGACACCGGCACTGAAGCTTTCTTT.

The sample holds many counts of this clonotype. The chain recombines TRBV30 with TRBJ1-2; D ambiguous. V dropped 2 bases and J dropped 3 bases, with 7 bases sitting between them. Germline V gene lookup returns CDR1 GTSNPN and CDR2 SVGIG (reference sequence). The CDR3 is made up of 12 amino acids. Here the CDR3 DNA reads TGTGCCTGGAGTATGGGGTACTATGGCTACACCTTC. Translated, it gives CAWSMGYYGYTF.

This clonotype was counted at least ten times. The chain links TRBV7-9 to TRBJ2-2, with 11 bases matching TRBD1. Germline V gene sequence: CDR1 SEHNR, CDR2 FQNEAQ (reference sequence). Trimming cost V 5 bases and J 4 bases; bases outside gene matches: 6. This CDR3 is built from 16 residues. This CDR3 reads CASSIPGTGGTGELFF. As DNA, the CDR3 is TGTGCCAGCAGCATACCCGGGACAGGGGGCACCGGGGAGCTGTTTTTT. Full variable domain (missing parts from reference TRBV7-9 and TRBJ2-2): DTGVSQNPRHKITKRGQNVTFRCDPISEHNRLYWYRQTLGQGPEFLTYFQNEAQLEKSRLLSDRFSAERPKGSFSTLEIQRTEQGDSAMYLCASSIPGTGGTGELFFGEGSRLTVL.

This clonotype was counted many times. The rearrangement uses TRBV28 and TRBJ1-1; a possible D gene is TRBD1 (5 bases). Germline CDR1 MDHEN, CDR2 SYDVKM. CDR3 length: 12 amino acids. Trimming cost V 5 bases and J 7 bases, with 11 bases left between them. The CDR3 region is CASSRQRLEAFF. In DNA, the CDR3 is TGTGCCAGCAGTCGACAGAGACTTGAAGCTTTCTTT.

The sample holds many counts of this clonotype. The V gene is TRBV7-9, the J gene TRBJ2-7, with 9 bases fitting TRBD2. In germline, CDR1 is SEHNR, CDR2 FQNEAQ (reference sequence). Trimming took 4 bases from V and 2 from J; bases not matched to a gene: 15. The CDR3 is 18 amino acids. CDR3 protein: CASSSVEWRGGITYEQYF. CDR3 nucleotides: TGTGCCAGCAGCTCAGTGGAATGGCGGGGGGGGATCACCTACGAGCAGTACTTC. The full variable domain, with the rest looked up from reference TRBV7-9 and TRBJ2-7, is DTGVSQNPRHKITKRGQNVTFRCDPISEHNRLYWYRQTLGQGPEFLTYFQNEAQLEKSRLLSDRFSAERPKGSFSTLEIQRTEQGDSAMYLCASSSVEWRGGITYEQYFGPGTRLTVT.

This clonotype was seen more than once but under ten times. The chain is built from TRBV9 and TRBJ1-2, with D possibly being TRBD1 (5 bases). V dropped 4 bases and J dropped 4 bases, with 14 bases sitting between them. CDR1 is SGDLS, CDR2 YYNGEE, per germline. This CDR3 comprises 14 residues. The DNA for the CDR3 is TGTGCCAGCAGCCCCAGACAGAACTCCTATGGCTACACCTTC. Translated, it gives CASSPRQNSYGYTF.

The chain joins TRBV9 to TRBJ2-3; 8 positions agree with TRBD1. CDR3 length equals 15 residues. CDR1 is SGDLS, CDR2 YYNGEE, per germline. With 3 bases clipped from V and 1 base from J, the junction kept 4 bases outside the gene matches. The CDR3 sequence is CASSDGGQGTDTQYF. CDR3 DNA: TGTGCCAGCAGCGACGGGGGACAGGGCACAGATACGCAGTATTTT.

In the case of this clonotype: A read error is possible here, since a much larger clone lies one base away. This sequence joins TRBV29-1 and TRBJ2-1; D is undetermined. The CDR3 length is 11 residues. The V end lost 5 bases, the J end lost 8 bases, and 10 bases lay between the germline ends. Germline CDR1 SQVTM, CDR2 ANQGSEA. CDR3 in DNA: TGCAGCGTTCTGACGGTGGATGAGCAGTTCTTC. Translated, it gives CSVLTVDEQFF.

This clonotype occurred many times. The chain combines TRBV15 with TRBJ2-5; 11 nucleotides line up with TRBD1. Germline CDR1 LNHNV, CDR2 YYDKDF (reference sequence). The ends lost 0 bases at V and 3 bases at J; junction bases unmatched: 6. The CDR3 runs 17 residues. This CDR3 is CATSRERTGGLKETQYF. The DNA for the CDR3 is TGTGCCACCAGCAGAGAGAGGACAGGGGGCCTAAAAGAGACCCAGTACTTC.

V and J are TRBV13 and TRBJ2-7; 10 bases map to TRBD1. V was clipped by 5 bases and J by 0 bases; unmatched bases: 13. The CDR3 is 18 residues long. The germline V gene has CDR1 PRHDT and CDR2 FYEKMQ (reference sequence). CDR3 loop: CASSQNADRDRGSYEQYF. CDR3 coding DNA: TGTGCCAGCAGCCAAAATGCTGACCGGGACAGGGGCTCCTACGAGCAGTACTTC.

This clonotype was counted many times. V is TRBV28 and J is TRBJ1-4; D gene uncertain. Germline CDR1 and CDR2: MDHEN and SYDVKM. Trimming pared 4 bases from V and 5 bases from J, leaving 20 bases between. This CDR3 comprises 17 residues. CDR3 coding DNA: TGTGCCAGCAGTTCCCCAAGGTTGTACAGACCGAATGAAAAACTGTTTTTT. The encoded protein is CASSSPRLYRPNEKLFF.

The sample holds many counts of this clonotype. J is TRBJ2-5 and V is TRBV7-8; unclear D gene. The V end lost 1 base, the J end lost 5 bases, and 17 bases lay between the germline ends. Germline values: CDR1 SGHVS, CDR2 FQNEAQ. The length of the CDR3 is 16 residues. CDR3 protein: CASSLGSTNSRETQYF. The CDR3 nucleotides are TGTGCCAGCAGCTTAGGGTCCACCAACTCAAGGGAGACCCAGTACTTC.

In DNA, the CDR3 is TGTGCCAGCAGCTTTGAAGGGTGGAAGAGCTCTGGAAACACCATATATTTT. Its protein is CASSFEGWKSSGNTIYF. The chain joins TRBV13 to TRBJ1-3; no firm D call. The germline CDR1 and CDR2 sequences are PRHDT and FYEKMQ (reference sequence). V lost 3 bases and J lost 0, with 15 bases in between. The CDR3 covers 17 residues.